These T cell receptor beta chains were read from a single sample in a study of blood T cell repertoires in COVID-19. Generated by immunoSEQ multiplex PCR, the TCRdb table keeps only in-frame clones and is missing some. The sample has about 140,000 clones; 88% are singletons. Material for sequencing was peripheral blood. Receptors originate from a human donor with COVID-19, enrolled during active disease. The donor label of this sample is uncertain. Each CDR3 is given with its conserved first and last residue. Each record gives: V gene, clone size, J gene, D gene, CDR3 protein, CDR3 DNA. D genes are given only for firm matches. Not all rows give a size; the values are once, few, many and, for expanded clones, a class.

v_call: TRBV9
clone_size: NA
j_call: TRBJ1-2
d_call: NA
cdr3_aa: CASSGGDKVGYTF
cdr3_nt: TGTGCCAGCAGCGGGGGAGACAAGGTGGGCTACACCTTC

v_call: TRBV11-2
clone_size: NA
j_call: TRBJ2-3
d_call: TRBD2
cdr3_aa: CASSPGLAGSTDTQYF
cdr3_nt: TGTGCCAGCAGCCCGGGACTAGCGGGGTCCACAGATACGCAGTATTTT

v_call: TRBV23-1
clone_size: NA
j_call: TRBJ1-1
d_call: TRBD1
cdr3_aa: CALQGFIKFDLNTEAFF
cdr3_nt: TGCGCCTTACAGGGGTTTATTAAGTTTGACTTAAACACTGAAGCTTTCTTT

v_call: TRBV7-8
clone_size: NA
j_call: TRBJ1-5
d_call: TRBD1
cdr3_aa: CASSAGQGGDQPQHF
cdr3_nt: TGTGCCAGCAGCGCCGGACAGGGGGGCGATCAGCCCCAGCATTTT

v_call: TRBV9
clone_size: NA
j_call: TRBJ1-2
d_call: NA
cdr3_aa: CASSVGYYYGYTF
cdr3_nt: TGTGCCAGCAGCGTAGGCTACTACTATGGCTACACCTTC

v_call: TRBV6-2/TRBV6-3
clone_size: once
j_call: TRBJ2-3
d_call: TRBD2
cdr3_aa: CASSSSREASTDTQYF
cdr3_nt: TGTGCCAGCAGTTCCTCACGGGAGGCTAGCACAGATACGCAGTATTTT

v_call: TRBV2
clone_size: NA
j_call: TRBJ2-2
d_call: TRBD2
cdr3_aa: CASSRRLAGGWTGELFF
cdr3_nt: TGTGCCAGCAGTCGGAGACTAGCGGGGGGGTGGACCGGGGAGCTGTTTTTT

v_call: TRBV4-1
clone_size: once
j_call: TRBJ1-5
d_call: TRBD1
cdr3_aa: CASSQSTGDRQPQHF
cdr3_nt: TGCGCCAGCAGCCAATCTACAGGGGACCGGCAGCCCCAGCATTTT

v_call: TRBV29-1
clone_size: NA
j_call: TRBJ1-1
d_call: TRBD1
cdr3_aa: CSAGETGATEAFF
cdr3_nt: TGCAGCGCTGGGGAGACAGGGGCCACTGAAGCTTTCTTT

v_call: TRBV3-1/TRBV3-2
clone_size: NA
j_call: TRBJ1-4
d_call: TRBD1
cdr3_aa: CASSQDHRGRDEKLFF
cdr3_nt: TGTGCCAGCAGCCAAGATCACAGGGGCAGGGATGAAAAACTGTTTTTT

v_call: TRBV19
clone_size: NA
j_call: TRBJ2-7
d_call: TRBD2
cdr3_aa: CASRGLASPFYEQYF
cdr3_nt: TGTGCCAGTAGGGGACTAGCGTCCCCTTTCTACGAGCAGTACTTC

v_call: TRBV29-1
clone_size: once
j_call: TRBJ1-4
d_call: NA
cdr3_aa: CSALRDATNEKLFF
cdr3_nt: TGCAGCGCCCTGAGGGATGCAACTAATGAAAAACTGTTTTTT

v_call: TRBV6-5
clone_size: NA
j_call: TRBJ2-7
d_call: NA
cdr3_aa: CASSRQMLYEQYF
cdr3_nt: TGTGCCAGCAGCCGACAGATGCTCTACGAGCAGTACTTC

v_call: TRBV7-2
clone_size: NA
j_call: TRBJ1-2
d_call: TRBD1
cdr3_aa: CASSLLGQGNYGYTF
cdr3_nt: TGTGCCAGCAGCTTATTGGGACAGGGAAACTATGGCTACACCTTC

v_call: TRBV9
clone_size: NA
j_call: TRBJ1-2
d_call: TRBD1
cdr3_aa: CASSATGHGYTF
cdr3_nt: TGTGCCAGCAGCGCGACAGGGCATGGCTACACCTTC

v_call: TRBV14
clone_size: few
j_call: TRBJ2-3
d_call: TRBD2
cdr3_aa: CASSPLGRGDTDTQYF
cdr3_nt: TGTGCCAGCAGCCCCTTAGGCCGGGGGGACACAGATACGCAGTATTTT

v_call: TRBV5-1
clone_size: NA
j_call: TRBJ1-6
d_call: NA
cdr3_aa: CASRRDSNSPLHF
cdr3_nt: TGCGCCAGCAGAAGAGACAGTAATTCACCCCTCCACTTT

v_call: TRBV5-1
clone_size: NA
j_call: TRBJ1-1
d_call: NA
cdr3_aa: CASSLGGEGGEAFF
cdr3_nt: TGCGCCAGCAGCTTGGGGGGTGAAGGAGGTGAAGCTTTCTTT

v_call: TRBV5-1
clone_size: NA
j_call: TRBJ1-2
d_call: NA
cdr3_aa: CASSLQSSNYGYTF
cdr3_nt: TGCGCCAGCAGCTTGCAGTCTTCTAACTATGGCTACACCTTC

v_call: TRBV5-1
clone_size: NA
j_call: TRBJ1-1
d_call: TRBD1
cdr3_aa: CASSLGQGHMNTEAFF
cdr3_nt: TGCGCCAGCAGCCTGGGACAGGGGCACATGAACACTGAAGCTTTCTTT

v_call: TRBV5-8
clone_size: NA
j_call: TRBJ2-5
d_call: NA
cdr3_aa: CASSSTLLALETQYF
cdr3_nt: TGTGCCAGCAGCTCTACACTACTAGCTCTGGAGACCCAGTACTTC

v_call: TRBV18
clone_size: NA
j_call: TRBJ1-1
d_call: NA
cdr3_aa: CASSAEMNTEAFF
cdr3_nt: TGTGCCAGCTCAGCGGAGATGAACACTGAAGCTTTCTTT

v_call: TRBV30
clone_size: NA
j_call: TRBJ2-3
d_call: NA
cdr3_aa: CAWTAGYTDTQYF
cdr3_nt: TGTGCCTGGACGGCGGGGTACACAGATACGCAGTATTTT

v_call: TRBV19
clone_size: NA
j_call: TRBJ2-7
d_call: NA
cdr3_aa: CASSISDGAYEQYF
cdr3_nt: TGTGCCAGTAGTATAAGTGACGGAGCCTACGAGCAGTACTTC